The TCR beta chain described here comes from a study of T cells in Graves' hyperthyroidism and ophthalmopathy. The study, taken as a whole, reports: In validation, the model predicted ophthalmopathy. These predictions came a median about 6.5 months before onset. Most expanded thyroid clonotypes above 0.001 also appeared in blood.

Used for diagnoses were clinical symptoms, serum thyroxine and TRAb, thyroid ultrasound and orbital computed tomography. The PBMCs were taken from approximately 9.7 ml of fresh peripheral blood. Template material for amplifying TCR beta CDR3 regions consisted of RNA transcripts. Primed by the HTBI set, a first-round RT-PCR was run on the TCR CDR3. TCRdb reprocessed the multiplex PCR reads with MiXCR, giving one entry per CDR3 protein. The table shows some 740,000 distinct CDR3 sequences, with about 14% occurring only once. Notes on this clonotype: Its cognate antigen is unknown.

CDR1 and CDR2 from the germline V gene are KGHSH and LQKENI. V lost 2 bases and J 1 base, leaving 17 bases between the germline ends. The CDR3 extends over 18 amino acids. This chain links TRBV18 with TRBJ2-2; D is unclear. Sequencing was carried out using blood. This receptor was taken from a woman aged 18-35 years with Graves' hyperthyroidism. The CDR3 DNA sequence: TGTGCCAGCTCACCATTCCGAAGCGCCGGTGTGAACACCGGGGAGCTGTTTTTT. Translating gives CASSPFRSAGVNTGELFF.